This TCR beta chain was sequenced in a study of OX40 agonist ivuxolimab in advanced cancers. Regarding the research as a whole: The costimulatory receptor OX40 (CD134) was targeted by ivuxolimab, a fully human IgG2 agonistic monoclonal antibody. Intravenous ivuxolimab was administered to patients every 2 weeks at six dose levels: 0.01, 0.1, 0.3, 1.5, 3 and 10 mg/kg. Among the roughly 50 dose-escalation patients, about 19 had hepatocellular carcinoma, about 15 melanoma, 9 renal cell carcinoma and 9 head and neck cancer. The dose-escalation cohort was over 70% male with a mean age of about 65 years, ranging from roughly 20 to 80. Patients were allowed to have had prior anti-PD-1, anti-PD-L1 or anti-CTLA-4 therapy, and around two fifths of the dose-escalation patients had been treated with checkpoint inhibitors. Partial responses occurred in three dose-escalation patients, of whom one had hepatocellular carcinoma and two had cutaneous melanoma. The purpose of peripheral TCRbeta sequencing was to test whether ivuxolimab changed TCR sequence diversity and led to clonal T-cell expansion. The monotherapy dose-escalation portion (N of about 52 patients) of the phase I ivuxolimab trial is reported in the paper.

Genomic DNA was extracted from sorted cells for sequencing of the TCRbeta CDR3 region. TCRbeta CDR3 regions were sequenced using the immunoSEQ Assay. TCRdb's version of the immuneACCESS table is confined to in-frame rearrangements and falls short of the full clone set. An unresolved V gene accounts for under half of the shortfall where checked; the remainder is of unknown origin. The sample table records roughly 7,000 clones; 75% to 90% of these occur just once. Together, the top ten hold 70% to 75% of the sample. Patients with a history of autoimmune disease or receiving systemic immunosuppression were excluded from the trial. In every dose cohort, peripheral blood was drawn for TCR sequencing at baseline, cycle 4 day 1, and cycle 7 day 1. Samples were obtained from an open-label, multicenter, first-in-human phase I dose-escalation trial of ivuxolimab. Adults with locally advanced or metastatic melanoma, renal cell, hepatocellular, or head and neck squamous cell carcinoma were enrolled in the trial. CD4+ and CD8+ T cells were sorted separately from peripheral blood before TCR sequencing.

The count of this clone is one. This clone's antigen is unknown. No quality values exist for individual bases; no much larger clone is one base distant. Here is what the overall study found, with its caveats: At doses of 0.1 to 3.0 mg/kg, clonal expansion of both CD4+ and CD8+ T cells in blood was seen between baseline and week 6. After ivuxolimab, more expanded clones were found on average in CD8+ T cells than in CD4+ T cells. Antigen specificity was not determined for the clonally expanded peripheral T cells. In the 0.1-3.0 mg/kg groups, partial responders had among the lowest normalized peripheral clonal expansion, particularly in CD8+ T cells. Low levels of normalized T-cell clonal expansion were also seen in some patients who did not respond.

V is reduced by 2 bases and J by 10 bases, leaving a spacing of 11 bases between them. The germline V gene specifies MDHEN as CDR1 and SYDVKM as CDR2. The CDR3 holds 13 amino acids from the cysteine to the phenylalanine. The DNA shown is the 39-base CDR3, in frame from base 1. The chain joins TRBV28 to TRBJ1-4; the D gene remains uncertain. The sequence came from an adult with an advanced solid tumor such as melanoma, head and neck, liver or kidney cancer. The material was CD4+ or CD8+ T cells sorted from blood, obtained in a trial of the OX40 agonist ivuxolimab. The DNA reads TGTGCCAGCAGTTTAAGAGAGTATGGAAAACTGTTTTTT. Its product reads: CASSLREYGKLFF.